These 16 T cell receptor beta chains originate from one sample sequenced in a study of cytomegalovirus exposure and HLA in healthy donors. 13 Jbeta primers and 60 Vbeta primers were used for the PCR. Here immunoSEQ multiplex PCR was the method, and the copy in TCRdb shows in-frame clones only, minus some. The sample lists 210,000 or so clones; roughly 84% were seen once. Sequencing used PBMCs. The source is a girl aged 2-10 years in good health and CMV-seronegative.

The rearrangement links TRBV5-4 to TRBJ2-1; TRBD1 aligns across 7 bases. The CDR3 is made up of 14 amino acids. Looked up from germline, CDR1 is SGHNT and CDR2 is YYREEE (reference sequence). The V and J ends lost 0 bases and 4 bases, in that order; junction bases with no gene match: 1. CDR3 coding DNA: TGTGCCAGCAGCTTGGGGGACAGTTACAATGAGCAGTTCTTC. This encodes CASSLGDSYNEQFF.

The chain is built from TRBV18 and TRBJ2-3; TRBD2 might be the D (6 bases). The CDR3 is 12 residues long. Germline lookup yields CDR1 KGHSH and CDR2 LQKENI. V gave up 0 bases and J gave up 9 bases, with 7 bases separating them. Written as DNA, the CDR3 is TGTGCCAGCTCACCACCGCGGGGAACGCAGTATTTT. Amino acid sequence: CASSPPRGTQYF.

The CDR3 region is CASSPLWGVTQPQHF. DNA of the CDR3: TGTGCCAGTAGCCCCCTTTGGGGGGTAACTCAGCCCCAGCATTTT. The chain has TRBV19 and TRBJ1-5, with D possibly TRBD1 on 5 matching bases. Trimming removed 6 bases from V and 6 bases from J, with 18 bases in between. Germline lookup yields CDR1 LNHDA and CDR2 SQIVND (reference sequence). There are 15 residues in the CDR3.

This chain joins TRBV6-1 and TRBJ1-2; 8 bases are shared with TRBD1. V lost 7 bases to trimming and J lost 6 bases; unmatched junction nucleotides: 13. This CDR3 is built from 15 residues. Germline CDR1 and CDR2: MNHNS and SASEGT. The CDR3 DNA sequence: TGTGCCAGCACAGGTCCCGGGACAGGTACCAATGGCTACACCTTC. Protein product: CASTGPGTGTNGYTF.

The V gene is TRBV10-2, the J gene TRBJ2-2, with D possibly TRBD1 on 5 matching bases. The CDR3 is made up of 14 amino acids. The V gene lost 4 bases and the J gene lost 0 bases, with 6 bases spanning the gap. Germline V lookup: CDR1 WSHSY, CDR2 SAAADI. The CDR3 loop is CASSVQANTGELFF. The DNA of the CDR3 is TGCGCCAGCAGTGTACAGGCGAACACCGGGGAGCTGTTTTTT.

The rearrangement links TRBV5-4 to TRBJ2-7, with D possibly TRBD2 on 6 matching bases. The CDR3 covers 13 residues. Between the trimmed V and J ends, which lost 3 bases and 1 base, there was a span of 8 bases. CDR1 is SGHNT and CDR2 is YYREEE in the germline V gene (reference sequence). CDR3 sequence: CASSSTSSYEQYF. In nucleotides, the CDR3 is TGTGCCAGCAGCTCGACTAGTTCCTACGAGCAGTACTTC.

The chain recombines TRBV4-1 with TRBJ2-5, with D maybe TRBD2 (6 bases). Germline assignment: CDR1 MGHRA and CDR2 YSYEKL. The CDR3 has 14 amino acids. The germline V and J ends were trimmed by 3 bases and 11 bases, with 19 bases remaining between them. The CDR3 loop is CASSQAGLLQEQYF. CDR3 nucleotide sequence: TGCGCCAGCAGCCAGGCGGGACTTCTGCAAGAGCAGTACTTC.

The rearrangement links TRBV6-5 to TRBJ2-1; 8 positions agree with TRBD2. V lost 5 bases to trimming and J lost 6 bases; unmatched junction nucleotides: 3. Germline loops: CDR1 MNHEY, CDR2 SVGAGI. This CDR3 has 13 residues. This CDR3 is CASSGGTSNEQFF. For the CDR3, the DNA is TGTGCCAGCAGTGGGGGGACTAGCAATGAGCAGTTCTTC.

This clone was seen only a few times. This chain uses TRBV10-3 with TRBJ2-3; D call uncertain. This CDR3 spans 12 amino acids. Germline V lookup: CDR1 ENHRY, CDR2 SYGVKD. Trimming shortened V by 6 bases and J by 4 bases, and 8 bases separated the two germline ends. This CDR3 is CAISDGSDTQYF. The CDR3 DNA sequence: TGTGCCATCAGCGACGGGTCAGATACGCAGTATTTT.

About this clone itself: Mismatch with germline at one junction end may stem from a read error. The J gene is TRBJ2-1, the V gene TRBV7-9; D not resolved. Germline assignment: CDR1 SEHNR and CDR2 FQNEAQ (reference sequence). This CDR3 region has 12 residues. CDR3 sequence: CSSRPLIDEQFF. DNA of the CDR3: TGTTCCAGCAGACCCCTTATAGATGAGCAGTTCTTC. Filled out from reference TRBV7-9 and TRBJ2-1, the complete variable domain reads DTGVSQNPRHKITKRGQNVTFRCDPISEHNRLYWYRQTLGQGPEFLTYFQNEAQLEKSRLLSDRFSAERPKGSFSTLEIQRTEQGDSAMYLCSSRPLIDEQFFGPGTRLTVL.

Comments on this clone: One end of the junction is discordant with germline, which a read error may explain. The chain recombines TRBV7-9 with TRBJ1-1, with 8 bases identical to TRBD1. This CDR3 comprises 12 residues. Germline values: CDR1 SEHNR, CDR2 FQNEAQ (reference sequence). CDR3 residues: CSSSWTGTEAFF. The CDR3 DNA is TGTTCCAGCAGCTGGACAGGGACTGAAGCTTTCTTT.

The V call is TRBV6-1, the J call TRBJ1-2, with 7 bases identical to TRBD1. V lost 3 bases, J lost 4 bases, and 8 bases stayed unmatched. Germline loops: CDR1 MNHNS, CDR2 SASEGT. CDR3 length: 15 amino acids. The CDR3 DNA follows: TGTGCCAGCAGTGACGCCGGGACAGCAGTCTATGGCTACACCTTC. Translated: CASSDAGTAVYGYTF.

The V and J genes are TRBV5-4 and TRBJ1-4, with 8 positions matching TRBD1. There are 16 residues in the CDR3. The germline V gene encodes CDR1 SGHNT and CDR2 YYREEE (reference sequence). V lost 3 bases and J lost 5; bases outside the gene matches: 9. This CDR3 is CASSSTTGTGNEKLFF. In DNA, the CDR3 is TGTGCCAGCAGCTCGACCACCGGGACAGGAAATGAAAAACTGTTTTTT.

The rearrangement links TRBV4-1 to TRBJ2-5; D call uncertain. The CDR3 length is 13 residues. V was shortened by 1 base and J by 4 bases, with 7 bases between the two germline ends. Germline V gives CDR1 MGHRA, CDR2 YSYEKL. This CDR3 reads CASSQGPIETQYF. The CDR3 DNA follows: TGCGCCAGCAGCCAAGGTCCAATAGAGACCCAGTACTTC.

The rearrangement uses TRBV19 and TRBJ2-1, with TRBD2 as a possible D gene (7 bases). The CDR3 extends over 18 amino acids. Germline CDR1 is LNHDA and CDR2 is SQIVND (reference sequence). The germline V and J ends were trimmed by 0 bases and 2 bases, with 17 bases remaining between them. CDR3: CASSIERLGGGPYNEQFF. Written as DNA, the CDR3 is TGTGCCAGTAGTATAGAACGCCTAGGGGGGGGTCCCTACAATGAGCAGTTCTTC.

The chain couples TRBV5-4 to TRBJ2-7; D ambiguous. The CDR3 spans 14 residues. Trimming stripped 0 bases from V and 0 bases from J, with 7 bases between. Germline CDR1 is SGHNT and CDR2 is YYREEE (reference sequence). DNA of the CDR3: TGTGCCAGCAGCTTGGGACACCACTCCTACGAGCAGTACTTC. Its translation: CASSLGHHSYEQYF. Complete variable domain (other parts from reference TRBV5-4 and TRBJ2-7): ETGVTQSPTHLIKTRGQQVTLRCSSQSGHNTVSWYQQALGQGPQFIFQYYREEENGRGNFPPRFSGLQFPNYSSELNVNALELDDSALYLCASSLGHHSYEQYFGPGTRLTVT.